This T cell receptor (beta chain) was sequenced in a study of T-cell memory formation after mild COVID-19 (dated by TCRdb to the early 2020s). With respect to the entire study: TCR sequence clusters from the two donors were largely donor specific. Longitudinal TCRalpha and TCRbeta repertoire sequencing tracked T-cell clones expanding and contracting after mild COVID-19 in a couple of donors. The cohort was made up of two young adult volunteers, one female and one male, who were previously healthy. Overall results and qualifications from the work: Some responding clones were detected in pre-infection memory, suggesting pre-existing cross-reactive memory T cells joined the SARS-CoV-2 response. Clones that contracted from day 15 to 85 showed balanced CD4/CD8 phenotypes, whereas a second wave of clones that expanded from day 15 to 37 leaned towards CD4+. Contracting CD4+ clones were found mainly in CM and EM memory subsets, while CD8+ clones were enriched in EMRA. Only a couple of mild cases were covered by the study, and larger cohorts that include severe cases with pre-infection samples were considered necessary. The second-wave clones that peaked on day 37 were not confirmed to be SARS-CoV-2 specific.

The germline V gene (reference sequence) gives CDR1 as DFQATT and CDR2 as SNEGSKA. The CDR3 has 13 amino acids, counting the end cysteine and phenylalanine. The DNA shown is the 39-base CDR3, in frame from base 1. Trimming removed 6 bases from V and 7 bases from J, leaving 16 bases between the germline ends. Regarding this clonotype: What this receptor recognizes is not known. One base away there is no much larger clone; base qualities are not given.

Data came from an Illumina NovaSeq 6000. TCRalpha and TCRbeta cDNA libraries were constructed by 5'RACE with constant-segment primers, with sample barcodes and unique molecular identifiers being introduced. RNA was extracted from every sample with Trizol reagent. Libraries were amplified in two PCR steps, with a second sample barcode and Illumina TruSeq adapters added in the second step. Libraries were sequenced on an Illumina NovaSeq with 2 x 150 bp paired-end reads. In the paper's pipeline: With migec v1.2.7, reads were demultiplexed and then collapsed into UMI-guided consensus sequences. Using mixcr v2.1.11, UMI consensuses were aligned to TRA and TRB V and J templates and then assembled into clonotypes. Expanded or contracted clonotypes were those called significant by both edgeR and NoisET, with noise models trained on biological replicates. For edgeR calls, a false discovery rate-adjusted p below 0.01 and a log2 fold-change threshold of 1 were applied. PCA with hierarchical clustering of max-normalized trajectories of the 1000 most abundant clonotypes was used as exploratory dynamics analysis. Each responding clone was given a CD4 or CD8 phenotype based on the CD4+ and CD8+ repertoires, which had been sequenced separately. The public reads were quality trimmed at Q25 with fastp and then assembled into clones with MiXCR by TCRdb, keeping productive beta chains. Rows with a matching CDR3 protein are joined into one entry that keeps the most common DNA and genes. TCRdb, not the original authors, processed these V and J calls. The sample table lists roughly 110,000 distinct CDR3 sequences, around 12% of them with a count of one. 27% of the sample comes from the top ten.

PBMCs were isolated by Ficoll-Paque density gradient centrifugation. The material sequenced was PBMCs or a T cell subset sorted from them (not recorded which). The sequence was collected from an adult woman who had mild COVID-19 (a few samples of this study predate the infection). The sample titles of this study are shuffled in the database, so cell type and time point are left out; the donor was told from shared clones. The chain is made from TRBV20-1 and TRBJ2-1; D gene: possibly TRBD1, on 6 matching bases. The CDR3 corresponds to CSALGYQGNEQFF. The DNA is TGCAGTGCCTTGGGCTACCAGGGGAATGAGCAGTTCTTC.